These 14 T cell receptor beta chains were all obtained from the same sample, sequenced in a study of T cell responses to AZD1222 COVID-19 vaccine. Sequencing was performed with immunoSEQ multiplex PCR; in TCRdb, only in-frame clones are kept and a portion is missing. The repertoire holds some 250,000 clones, with 90% to 95% as singletons. This material consisted of peripheral blood, taken 28 days after the second AZD1222 dose. These receptors originate from an adult who received the AZD1222 COVID-19 vaccine.

The J gene is TRBJ1-6, the V gene TRBV11-1; 11 positions agree with TRBD1. The trim removed 3 bases at V and 10 bases at J, leaving 5 bases unmatched. Germline lookup yields CDR1 SGHAT and CDR2 FQDESV (reference sequence). The CDR3 totals 15 residues. The CDR3: CASSFTGTGGSPLHF. The CDR3 DNA reads TGTGCCAGCAGCTTCACCGGGACAGGGGGATCACCCCTCCACTTT.

The chain combines TRBV7-7 with TRBJ2-2; 9 bases agree with TRBD2. Per the germline V gene, CDR1 is SSHAT and CDR2 is FNYEAQ (reference sequence). Unmatched junction bases numbered 1, after V lost 1 base and J lost 1 base. The CDR3 length is 16 residues. In DNA, the CDR3 is TGTGCCAGCAGCTTAGGCGGGAGGGGGAACACCGGGGAGCTGTTTTTT. Residues: CASSLGGRGNTGELFF.

The chain recombines TRBV19 with TRBJ2-5, with TRBD2 as a possible D gene (6 bases). The germline gives CDR1 LNHDA, CDR2 SQIVND (reference sequence). V shed 5 bases and J shed 0 bases, with 13 bases lying between them. This CDR3 is built from 15 residues. This chain's CDR3 is CASSRLPGDQETQYF. The DNA of the CDR3 is TGTGCCAGTAGTCGTCTTCCGGGGGACCAAGAGACCCAGTACTTC.

The chain's CDR3 is CASSWAGTYEQYF. The CDR3, as DNA: TGTGCCAGCAGTTGGGCAGGGACCTACGAGCAGTACTTC. V and J are TRBV12-3 or TRBV12-4 and TRBJ2-7; a weak D match, TRBD1 (5 bases). The CDR3 covers 13 residues. The V gene lost 4 bases and the J gene lost 2 bases, with 9 bases spanning the gap.

The V call is TRBV27, the J call TRBJ2-3, with 12 bases matching TRBD2. From germline, CDR1 is MNHEY and CDR2 SMNVEV (reference sequence). CDR3 length: 16 amino acids. The ends lost 5 bases at V and 2 bases at J; junction bases unmatched: 5. Written as DNA, the CDR3 is TGTGCCAGCAGTCTCGGACTAGCGGGGCTCACAGATACGCAGTATTTT. It codes for CASSLGLAGLTDTQYF.

The V and J genes are TRBV13 and TRBJ2-1; D gene uncertain. CDR1 is PRHDT, CDR2 FYEKMQ, per germline (reference sequence). This CDR3 is 15 amino acids long. V was trimmed by 2 bases and J by 2 bases, leaving 10 bases between them. The CDR3 spells CASSLWRYTYNEQFF. Here the CDR3 DNA reads TGTGCCAGCAGCTTATGGCGCTACACCTACAATGAGCAGTTCTTC.

The chain has TRBV28 and TRBJ1-1; perhaps TRBD1 as D (6 bases). CDR1 is MDHEN, CDR2 SYDVKM, per germline. V lost 6 bases and J 5 bases, leaving 16 bases between the germline ends. This CDR3 is built from 14 residues. Here the CDR3 reads CASSQPLDRTEAFF. CDR3 sequence (DNA): TGTGCCAGCAGCCAACCCCTAGACAGGACTGAAGCTTTCTTT.

This clone has just a few counts. The J gene is TRBJ1-3, the V gene TRBV9; no firm D call. Germline CDR1 reads SGDLS; CDR2 reads YYNGEE. The V end lost 1 base, the J end lost 4 bases, and 12 bases lay between the germline ends. The CDR3 length is 15 residues. In DNA form, the CDR3 reads TGTGCCAGCAGCGTATCCGAGGGTGCGGGAAACACCATATATTTT. The encoded protein is CASSVSEGAGNTIYF.

The chain carries TRBV5-1 and TRBJ1-1; D uncertain. Germline V gene sequence: CDR1 SGHRS, CDR2 YFSETQ. V lost 4 bases to trimming and J lost 0 bases, with 7 bases between them. The CDR3 has 13 residues. DNA for the CDR3: TGCGCCAGCAGCGAGGGAATGAACACTGAAGCTTTCTTT. Its protein product is CASSEGMNTEAFF.

The chain employs TRBV29-1 and TRBJ1-1; D is undetermined. CDR1 and CDR2 from the germline V gene are SQVTM and ANQGSEA. The V and J ends lost 2 bases and 1 base respectively, with 5 bases between them. This CDR3 is built from 12 residues. The CDR3 DNA follows: TGCAGCGTTGAAAGTCCGAACACTGAAGCTTTCTTT. Its translation is CSVESPNTEAFF.

The chain has TRBV19 and TRBJ1-5, with D unclear. The CDR3 length is 15 residues. The V and J ends lost 5 bases and 2 bases respectively, with 13 bases between them. Germline assignment: CDR1 LNHDA and CDR2 SQIVND (reference sequence). The CDR3 DNA reads as TGTGCCAGTAGTCAGGACCCCGACGGCAATCAGCCCCAGCATTTT. Protein sequence: CASSQDPDGNQPQHF.

The chain links TRBV28 to TRBJ2-1, with unresolved D. Between the trimmed V and J ends, which lost 3 bases and 9 bases, there was a span of 6 bases. The CDR3 covers 11 residues. Looked up from germline, CDR1 is MDHEN and CDR2 is SYDVKM. The CDR3 DNA reads TGTGCCAGCAGTTTGTCCGGTGAGCAGTTCTTC. Protein: CASSLSGEQFF.

V and J are TRBV19 and TRBJ1-2; D remains unclear. The CDR3 runs 12 residues. The germline V gene has CDR1 LNHDA and CDR2 SQIVND (reference sequence). V lost 4 bases, J lost 4 bases, and 7 bases lay in between. The CDR3, as DNA: TGTGCCAGTAGTACGACACCCTATGGCTACACCTTC. It yields the protein CASSTTPYGYTF.

This chain links TRBV7-9 with TRBJ2-2, with a tentative D call TRBD2 (6 bases). V gave up 5 bases and J gave up 6 bases, with 22 bases separating them. The germline V gene has CDR1 SEHNR and CDR2 FQNEAQ (reference sequence). The CDR3 length is 17 residues. The CDR3: CASSPRTGSLPPGELFF. In nucleotides, the CDR3 is TGTGCCAGCAGCCCAAGAACCGGGAGTCTTCCCCCCGGGGAGCTGTTTTTT.